This TCR beta chain was recorded in a study of cytomegalovirus exposure and HLA in healthy donors. The repertoire was sequenced with immunoSEQ multiplex PCR; TCRdb's copy has only in-frame clones and lacks some. Altogether some 60,000 clones are present, around 96% being singletons, with the ten largest covering approximately 4.5%. Germline loops: CDR1 PRHDT, CDR2 FYEKMQ (reference sequence). The CDR3 has 16 amino acids. V lost 2 bases and J lost 6, with 16 bases in between. The gene calls are TRBV13 and TRBJ2-2, with D possibly being TRBD2 (5 bases). The sample taken for sequencing was PBMCs. This clonotype was sampled from a man aged 18 to 29 in good health and CMV-seropositive. The CDR3 DNA sequence: TGTGCCAGCAGCTTATCAGCGGAGCCCAGAGCCGGGGAGCTGTTTTTT. It yields the protein CASSLSAEPRAGELFF. Drawing the rest from reference TRBV13 and TRBJ2-2, the complete variable domain is AAGVIQSPRHLIKEKRETATLKCYPIPRHDTVYWYQQGPGQDPQFLISFYEKMQSDKGSIPDRFSAQQFSDYHSELNMSSLELGDSALYFCASSLSAEPRAGELFFGEGSRLTVL.